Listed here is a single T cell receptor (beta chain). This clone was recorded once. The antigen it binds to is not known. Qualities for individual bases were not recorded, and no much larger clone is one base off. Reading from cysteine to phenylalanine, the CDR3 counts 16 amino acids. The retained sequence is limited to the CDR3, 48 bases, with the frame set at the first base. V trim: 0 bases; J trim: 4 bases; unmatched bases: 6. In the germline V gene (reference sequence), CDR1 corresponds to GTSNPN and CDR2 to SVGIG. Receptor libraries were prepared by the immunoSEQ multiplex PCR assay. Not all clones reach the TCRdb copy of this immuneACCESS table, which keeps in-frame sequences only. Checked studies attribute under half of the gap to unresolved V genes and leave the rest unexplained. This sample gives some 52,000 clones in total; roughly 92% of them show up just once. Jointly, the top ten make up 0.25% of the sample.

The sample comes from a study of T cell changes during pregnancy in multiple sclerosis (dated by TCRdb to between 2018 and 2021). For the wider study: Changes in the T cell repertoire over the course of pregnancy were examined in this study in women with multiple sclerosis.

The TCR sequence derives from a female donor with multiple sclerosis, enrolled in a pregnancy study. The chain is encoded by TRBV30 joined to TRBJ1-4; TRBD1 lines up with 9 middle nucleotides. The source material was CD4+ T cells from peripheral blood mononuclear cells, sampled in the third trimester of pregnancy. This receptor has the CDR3 CAWSVGGGQGNEKLFF. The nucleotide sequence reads TGTGCCTGGAGTGTAGGAGGGGGACAGGGTAATGAAAAACTGTTTTTT.